The 24 T cell receptor beta chains given below trace back to one sample, sequenced in a study of T cell responses to AZD1222 COVID-19 vaccine (TCRdb year 2021). The sample's time point label, in plain terms: about 28 days (+/-7) after the second vaccine dose. Preparation of the library involved the immunoSEQ multiplex PCR assay. TCRdb's version of the immuneACCESS table is confined to in-frame rearrangements and falls short of the full clone set. An unresolved V gene accounts for under half of the shortfall where checked; the remainder is of unknown origin. The sample table holds approximately 150,000 clones, of which roughly 90% were seen once. Clones ranked in the top ten supply roughly 3.9% of the sample. Here the sequenced sample was peripheral blood, taken 28 days after the second AZD1222 dose. Every receptor here comes from an adult who received the AZD1222 COVID-19 vaccine.

The rearrangement uses TRBV29-1 and TRBJ1-1, with D unresolved. CDR3 size: 13 residues. Trimming left V 4 bases short and J 0 bases short, with 9 bases between. The germline V gene has CDR1 SQVTM and CDR2 ANQGSEA. Written as DNA, the CDR3 is TGCAGCGTTGGCCCGGCTGTGAACACTGAAGCTTTCTTT. It encodes CSVGPAVNTEAFF. Looking up the rest from reference TRBV29-1 and TRBJ1-1 gives the full variable domain: SAVISQKPSRDICQRGTSLTIQCQVDSQVTMMFWYRQQPGQSLTLIATANQGSEATYESGFVIDKFPISRPNLTFSTLTVSNMSPEDSSIYLCSVGPAVNTEAFFGQGTRLTVV.

The rearrangement links TRBV12-3 or TRBV12-4 to TRBJ1-1; D gene unclear. CDR3 length equals 11 residues. V was cut by 4 bases and J by 7 bases, with 7 bases left in between. CDR3 nucleotide sequence: TGTGCCAGCAGTTCTCGATTTGAAGCTTTCTTT. It translates to CASSSRFEAFF.

CDR3 DNA: TGTGCCAGCAGTCGACAGGGAAATAATTCACCCCTCCACTTT. It codes for CASSRQGNNSPLHF. The chain has TRBV27 and TRBJ1-6; 7 bases align to TRBD1. Germline V gene sequence: CDR1 MNHEY, CDR2 SMNVEV (reference sequence). The trim removed 5 bases at V and 5 bases at J, leaving 3 bases unmatched. This CDR3 is built from 14 residues.

The chain is built from TRBV24-1 and TRBJ2-2; TRBD1 is a possible D gene (6 bases). V was pared by 4 bases and J by 3 bases, with 14 bases between. Germline CDR1 is KGHDR and CDR2 is SFDVKD. The CDR3 runs 16 residues. CDR3: CATSETGLLDTGELFF. In DNA, the CDR3 is TGTGCCACCAGTGAGACAGGCCTCCTTGACACCGGGGAGCTGTTTTTT.

This clone was seen just once. The CDR3 nucleotides read TGTGCCAGCAGTTCGCGCAAAGCGGGAGGGCCACCGGATACGCAGTATTTT. It is translated as CASSSRKAGGPPDTQYF. This chain uses TRBV28 with TRBJ2-3, with 10 bases identical to TRBD2. Per germline, CDR1 MDHEN and CDR2 SYDVKM. Trimming removed 4 bases from V and 6 bases from J; junction bases left unmatched: 13. There are 17 residues in the CDR3.

The chain uses TRBV20-1 and TRBJ1-1; no clear D gene. The V gene lost 8 bases and the J gene lost 9 bases, with 13 bases spanning the gap. This CDR3 is built from 10 residues. Germline values: CDR1 DFQATT, CDR2 SNEGSKA (reference sequence). The CDR3 DNA sequence: TGCAGTCCCCTATTTGGACAAGCTTTCTTT. The encoded protein is CSPLFGQAFF.

On this clone itself: At one boundary the junction diverges from the germline segment, which might be a read error. V gene TRBV2 combines with J gene TRBJ1-1, with D perhaps TRBD1 (5 bases). This CDR3 is built from 12 residues. In germline, CDR1 is SNHLY, CDR2 FYNNEI. CDR3 loop: CASSEPAQGIVF. The CDR3 nucleotides read TGTGCCAGCAGTGAACCGGCCCAGGGCATAGTCTTT.

V gene TRBV9 combines with J gene TRBJ2-3; 8 bases line up with TRBD2. The ends lost 5 bases at V and 4 bases at J; junction bases unmatched: 18. Germline CDR1 is SGDLS and CDR2 is YYNGEE. The CDR3 spans 18 residues. In nucleotides, the CDR3 is TGTGCCAGCAGTGGGACCGGGAAGAGCGGGAGTGGGTCAGATACGCAGTATTTT. Its translation is CASSGTGKSGSGSDTQYF.

This CDR3 is CASSDPETEAFF. Written as DNA, the CDR3 is TGTGCCAGCAGTGATCCGGAAACTGAAGCTTTCTTT. V usage is TRBV2 and J usage is TRBJ1-1; D unresolved. The germline V gene has CDR1 SNHLY and CDR2 FYNNEI. With 3 bases removed from V and 5 bases from J, the gap between germline ends came to 7 bases. This CDR3 spans 12 amino acids. The full variable domain, with the rest looked up from reference TRBV2 and TRBJ1-1, is EPEVTQTPSHQVTQMGQEVILRCVPISNHLYFYWYRQILGQKVEFLVSFYNNEISEKSEIFDDQFSVERPDGSNFTLKIRSTKLEDSAMYFCASSDPETEAFFGQGTRLTVV.

The V call is TRBV7-6, the J call TRBJ2-1, with TRBD2 identical over 8 bases. V trimming: 2 bases; J trimming: 3 bases; junction bases outside the gene matches: 24. The CDR3 runs to 22 residues. Germline V lookup: CDR1 SGHVS, CDR2 FNYEAQ. DNA of the CDR3: TGTGCCAGCAGCTTACAAAGCCGGGGGCGGGGCGGGAGGCCAACTTACTACAATGAGCAGTTCTTC. It specifies CASSLQSRGRGGRPTYYNEQFF.

This clone came up once. The gene calls are TRBV4-2 and TRBJ1-6, with a tentative D call TRBD1 (6 bases). The CDR3 sequence is 18 residues long. V dropped 3 bases and J dropped 1 base, with 16 bases sitting between them. CDR1 and CDR2 (germline): LGHNA, YNFKEQ. DNA for the CDR3: TGTGCCAGCAGCCAGGCCCCGTGGGGGCAGTCCTATAATTCACCCCTCCACTTT. Translation: CASSQAPWGQSYNSPLHF.

This clone was detected once. J is TRBJ1-4 and V is TRBV19; D possibly corresponds to TRBD1 (5 bases). V lost 4 bases and J 0 bases, leaving 12 bases between the germline ends. This CDR3 has 16 amino acids. Germline CDR1 is LNHDA and CDR2 is SQIVND (reference sequence). This CDR3 reads CASSTFDSATNEKLFF. CDR3 nucleotides: TGTGCCAGTAGTACCTTCGACAGTGCAACTAATGAAAAACTGTTTTTT.

The chain has TRBV7-3 and TRBJ1-2; no clear D gene. CDR1 and CDR2 (germline): SGHTA, FQGTGA. The CDR3 runs 11 residues. Trimming cost V 4 bases and J 8 bases, with 8 bases left between them. CDR3 residues: CASSSGRGYTF. In DNA form, the CDR3 reads TGTGCCAGCAGCTCGGGAAGGGGCTACACCTTC. The complete variable domain, with remaining parts taken from reference TRBV7-3 and TRBJ1-2, reads GAGVSQTPSNKVTEKGKYVELRCDPISGHTALYWYRQSLGQGPEFLIYFQGTGAADDSGLPNDRFFAVRPEGSVSTLKIQRTERGDSAVYLCASSSGRGYTFGSGTRLTVV.

The J gene is TRBJ1-2, the V gene TRBV6-5; unclear D gene. V dropped 8 bases and J dropped 10 bases, with 20 bases sitting between them. Germline V gene sequence: CDR1 MNHEY, CDR2 SVGAGI. The CDR3 consists of 13 residues. Here the CDR3 DNA reads TGTGCCAGCGGGGTGGGCCGACCTCCGGCCTACACCTTC. Translated: CASGVGRPPAYTF.

The chain has TRBV28 and TRBJ2-7; 8 bases fit TRBD2. Germline lookup yields CDR1 MDHEN and CDR2 SYDVKM. The J segment lost 4 bases and the V segment lost 3 bases, leaving 8 bases of the junction unmatched. There are 15 residues in the CDR3. The CDR3: CASSFLSSGSYEQYF. As DNA, the CDR3 is TGTGCCAGCAGTTTTCTTTCCAGCGGGAGTTACGAGCAGTACTTC.

The gene calls are TRBV27 and TRBJ1-5, with TRBD1 as a possible D gene (5 bases). This CDR3 comprises 14 residues. The V and J ends lost 7 bases and 1 base respectively, with 11 bases between them. Germline V gives CDR1 MNHEY, CDR2 SMNVEV (reference sequence). The CDR3 DNA reads as TGTGCCAGCAAGGAGGGGAGAAGCAATCAGCCCCAGCATTTT. Residues: CASKEGRSNQPQHF.

This clone came up a few times. The chain is built from TRBV3-1 (or the pseudogene TRBV3-2) and TRBJ1-6; no reliable D call. There are 15 residues in the CDR3. Germline V lookup: CDR1 LGHDT, CDR2 YNNKEL (reference sequence). V lost 4 bases to trimming and J lost 6 bases, with 13 bases between them. The CDR3 DNA is TGTGCCAGCAGCCCGACCCGCGGTCGTAATTCACCCCTCCACTTT. As protein: CASSPTRGRNSPLHF.

J is TRBJ2-7 and V is TRBV7-3; D is undetermined. The CDR3 is made up of 11 amino acids. Trimming stripped 5 bases from V and 2 bases from J, with 4 bases between. Germline V gene sequence: CDR1 SGHTA, CDR2 FQGTGA. The CDR3 loop is CASSHPYEQYF. In DNA form, the CDR3 reads TGTGCCAGCAGCCACCCCTACGAGCAGTACTTC.

This chain connects TRBV24-1 to TRBJ1-5; weak D call: TRBD1 (6 bases). Per germline, CDR1 KGHDR and CDR2 SFDVKD. The length of the CDR3 is 17 residues. The V end was cut by 3 bases, the J end by 5 bases, with 19 bases between. DNA for the CDR3: TGTGCCACCAGTGATCGGGGGGGGCCCCTTCCTTATCAGCCCCAGCATTTT. Its translation: CATSDRGGPLPYQPQHF.

The chain employs TRBV7-3 and TRBJ2-1; 9 positions match TRBD2. CDR1 SGHTA and CDR2 FQGTGA come from the germline V gene. The CDR3 runs 19 residues. J lost 0 bases, V lost 4 bases, and 13 bases had no gene match. CDR3 nucleotide sequence: TGTGCCAGCAGCTCCCGACTAGCGGAGACTACGAGCTCCTACAATGAGCAGTTCTTC. It codes for CASSSRLAETTSSYNEQFF. The entire variable domain, with the rest obtained from reference TRBV7-3 and TRBJ2-1, is as follows: GAGVSQTPSNKVTEKGKYVELRCDPISGHTALYWYRQSLGQGPEFLIYFQGTGAADDSGLPNDRFFAVRPEGSVSTLKIQRTERGDSAVYLCASSSRLAETTSSYNEQFFGPGTRLTVL.

This clone was counted a single time. The chain carries TRBV21-1 and TRBJ2-1; the table calls TRBD2, which could not be checked here. TRBV21-1 is termed a pseudogene. The CDR3 extends over 14 amino acids. CDR3 region: CASSNGPGGGEQFF. The CDR3 bases are TGTGCCAGCAGCAATGGGCCGGGGGGCGGTGAGCAGTTCTTC.

The chain has TRBV24-1 and TRBJ1-5, with TRBD1 matching 10 bases. There are 20 residues in the CDR3. Germline CDR1 and CDR2: KGHDR and SFDVKD. The V segment lost 2 bases and the J segment 0 bases; nucleotides outside the gene matches: 12. DNA of the CDR3: TGTGCCACCAGTGATTCCGGGACAGGGGCGAAGAAATATAGCAATCAGCCCCAGCATTTT. As protein: CATSDSGTGAKKYSNQPQHF.

This chain connects TRBV9 to TRBJ2-3; D uncertain. The V gene lost 0 bases and the J gene lost 4 bases, with 6 bases spanning the gap. The CDR3 has 13 amino acids. CDR1 is SGDLS and CDR2 is YYNGEE in the germline V gene. The CDR3 region has the DNA TGTGCCAGCAGCGTAGCTACCTCAGATACGCAGTATTTT. This encodes CASSVATSDTQYF.

The genes are TRBV7-8 and TRBJ1-1; 8 bases are a match to TRBD1. V gave up 5 bases and J gave up 1 base; unmatched junction bases: 6. Germline assignment: CDR1 SGHVS and CDR2 FQNEAQ. CDR3 length: 15 amino acids. CDR3 amino acids: CASSADRARNTEAFF. Written as DNA, the CDR3 is TGTGCCAGCAGCGCGGACAGGGCGAGGAACACTGAAGCTTTCTTT.